The sequence of this TCR beta chain was determined in a study of vaccination and CD4 T cells after COVID-19. V lost 0 bases and J 8 bases, leaving 7 bases between the germline ends. This CDR3 region has 12 residues. The V gene's germline CDR1 is LNHDA and CDR2 SQIVND (reference sequence). The Oncomine TCR Beta short-read assay sequenced DNA from cultured CD4+ T cells. TCRdb fed the PCR reads into MiXCR, producing one record per CDR3 protein. The table has about 21,000 distinct CDR3 sequences, around 39% seen once; the top ten hold approximately 17%. Study-wide results and limits: A median roughly 87% of convalescent patients' SARS-CoV-2-reactive clones emerged only after vaccination. The rise in median SARS-CoV-2-reactive clonotypes, from around 20 to 38, was not significant.

As concerns this clonotype: What it binds is not known.

The treatment denotes: roughly ten-day PBMC culture with coronavirus spike peptide pools or control peptides (ViraFEST assay). Expanded clonotypes were found by TCR sequencing after peptide-pool stimulation (ViraFEST). Once cultured about eleven days, CD4+ T cells underwent isolation by negative selection. The sequence was collected from a human donor who received a COVID-19 vaccine. This sample comprised CD4+ T cells from blood, cultured in vitro, obtained before SARS-CoV-2 vaccination. The chain couples TRBV19 to TRBJ1-2; D gene ambiguous. CDR3 amino acids: CASSIDQEGYTF. The CDR3 coding sequence is TGTGCCAGTAGTATAGATCAGGAGGGCTACACCTTC.